This entry lists 21 T cell receptor beta chains sequenced from one sample in a study of T cells after yellow fever vaccination. Each CDR3 protein gets one entry after TCRdb re-called the 5' RACE reads with MiXCR. In the table there are hundreds of thousands of distinct CDR3 sequences, roughly a sixth of which are singletons. The specimen comprised PBMCs, sampled before the yellow fever booster vaccination. These receptors were collected from a man between 18 and 29 years old who received the YFV17D yellow fever vaccine.

The V call is TRBV11-2, the J call TRBJ1-4; D is undetermined. Deletions cut 1 base from V and 0 bases from J, with 6 bases between. The germline V gene has CDR1 SGHAT and CDR2 FQNNGV. This CDR3 is built from 15 residues. CDR3 nucleotide sequence: TGTGCCAGCAGCTTAGGGATAGCAACTAATGAAAAACTGTTTTTT. Amino acid sequence: CASSLGIATNEKLFF.

This clonotype has only a few counts. This rearrangement joins TRBV5-1 to TRBJ2-3; no clear D. Between the trimmed V and J ends, which lost 4 bases and 0 bases, there was a span of 15 bases. The CDR3 is 16 residues long. The germline gives CDR1 SGHRS, CDR2 YFSETQ. The CDR3 bases are TGCGCCAGCAGCGTGGACCGGGCGTGGAGCACAGATACGCAGTATTTT. It translates to CASSVDRAWSTDTQYF.

This chain joins TRBV20-1 and TRBJ2-7; D could derive from TRBD1 or TRBD2 (5 bases each). Germline assignment: CDR1 DFQATT and CDR2 SNEGSKA (reference sequence). The CDR3 has 11 amino acids. The germline V and J ends were trimmed by 3 bases and 4 bases, with 7 bases remaining between them. CDR3 region: CSARRGYEQYV. The CDR3 DNA reads as TGCAGTGCTAGGAGGGGTTACGAGCAGTACGTC.

The V gene is TRBV9, the J gene TRBJ2-3; TRBD2 aligns across 12 bases. The trim removed 0 bases at V and 2 bases at J, leaving 1 base unmatched. The CDR3 extends over 16 amino acids. Germline CDR1 and CDR2: SGDLS and YYNGEE. The CDR3 reads CASSVGTSGDTDTQYF. The CDR3, as DNA: TGTGCCAGCAGCGTAGGGACTAGCGGGGACACAGATACGCAGTATTTT.

The chain has TRBV6-1 and TRBJ2-5; D may be TRBD1 (6 bases). The V end lost 3 bases, the J end lost 1 base, and 9 bases lay between the germline ends. This CDR3 is built from 14 residues. Looked up from germline, CDR1 is MNHNS and CDR2 is SASEGT. The CDR3 DNA sequence: TGTGCCAGCAGTGACAGGGGTCCCCAAGAGACCCAGTACTTC. Residues: CASSDRGPQETQYF.

The rearrangement links TRBV4-3 to TRBJ2-3; 11 positions match TRBD2. V shed 1 base and J 3 bases; nucleotides not matched to a gene: 3. This CDR3 contains 16 residues. Germline assignment: CDR1 LGHNA and CDR2 YSLEER. The CDR3, as DNA: TGCGCCAGCAGCCAAGCAACTAGCGGGGGAACAGATACGCAGTATTTT. Its protein is CASSQATSGGTDTQYF.

This clonotype was observed many times. The chain carries TRBV7-2 and TRBJ2-2; TRBD2 is a possible D gene (6 bases). Trimming stripped 6 bases from V and 3 bases from J, with 14 bases between. This CDR3 has 15 residues. CDR1 SGHTA and CDR2 FQGNSA come from the germline V gene. CDR3 DNA sequence: TGTGCCAGCAGAGTACTTAGCGGAGACACCGGGGAGCTGTTTTTT. Protein product: CASRVLSGDTGELFF.

The chain combines TRBV6-2 or TRBV6-3 with TRBJ1-6; D gene unclear. Germline V gene lookup returns CDR1 MNHEY and CDR2 SVGEGT. CDR3 length equals 13 residues. V gave up 2 bases and J gave up 9 bases, with 8 bases separating them. The CDR3 spells CASSYPLTSPLHF. The CDR3 DNA reads TGTGCCAGCAGTTACCCCCTCACTTCACCCCTCCACTTT.

This clonotype appeared a few times. The chain carries TRBV5-1 and TRBJ2-1; perhaps TRBD1 as D (5 bases). Germline loops: CDR1 SGHRS, CDR2 YFSETQ. Trimming cost V 0 bases and J 5 bases, with 9 bases left between them. CDR3 size: 14 residues. The CDR3 here is CASSLGQSNNEQFF. The CDR3 DNA reads TGCGCCAGCAGCTTGGGACAGTCTAACAATGAGCAGTTCTTC.

The V gene is TRBV4-1, the J gene TRBJ1-5, with 9 bases aligning to TRBD1. The length of the CDR3 is 12 residues. The J segment lost 15 bases and the V segment lost 5 bases, leaving 8 bases of the junction unmatched. The V gene's germline CDR1 is MGHRA and CDR2 YSYEKL. The CDR3 reads CASSSPGQGTHF. The CDR3 DNA sequence: TGCGCCAGCAGCTCACCGGGACAGGGTACGCATTTT.

A few counts support this clonotype. This rearrangement joins TRBV9 to TRBJ2-5, with TRBD1 identical over 8 bases. CDR3 length: 14 amino acids. The V gene end was trimmed by 4 bases and the J gene end by 3 bases; junction bases not matched to a gene: 5. CDR1 SGDLS and CDR2 YYNGEE come from the germline V gene. The CDR3: CASSPRGQEETQYF. In DNA, the CDR3 is TGTGCCAGCAGCCCACGGGGACAGGAAGAGACCCAGTACTTC.

This clonotype has more than one count but fewer than ten. CDR3 loop: CATSLRPLGGYEQYF. The DNA for the CDR3 is TGTGCCACCAGTCTAAGACCCTTAGGGGGCTACGAGCAGTACTTC. This chain connects TRBV15 to TRBJ2-7, with TRBD1 as a possible D gene (6 bases). The CDR3 runs to 15 residues. CDR1 and CDR2 from the germline V gene are LNHNV and YYDKDF (reference sequence). With 6 bases removed from V and 3 bases from J, the gap between germline ends came to 18 bases.

V usage is TRBV5-1 and J usage is TRBJ2-1; TRBD2 might be the D (7 bases). Trimming shortened V by 1 base and J by 5 bases, and 13 bases separated the two germline ends. The CDR3 runs 15 residues. Germline CDR1 is SGHRS and CDR2 is YFSETQ. CDR3 coding DNA: TGCGCCAGCAGCTTGTGGGGGGGCGACGACAATGAGCAGTTCTTC. Translating gives CASSLWGGDDNEQFF. Based on the CDR3 plus reference TRBV5-1 and TRBJ2-1, the full variable domain is KAGVTQTPRYLIKTRGQQVTLSCSPISGHRSVSWYQQTPGQGLQFLFEYFSETQRNKGNFPGRFSGRQFSNSRSEMNVSTLELGDSALYLCASSLWGGDDNEQFFGPGTRLTVL.

In its sample, this clonotype was seen a few times. The rearrangement links TRBV7-2 to TRBJ2-7; D is tentatively TRBD1 or TRBD2 (5 bases each). CDR3 length: 14 residues. Germline V CDR1 and CDR2: SGHTA, FQGNSA. The V end was cut by 5 bases, the J end by 4 bases, with 15 bases between. CDR3 amino acids: CASSRNEGPYEQYF. In DNA, the CDR3 is TGTGCCAGCAGCCGTAACGAGGGGCCTTACGAGCAGTACTTC.

This clonotype was counted a single time. V usage is TRBV12-5 and J usage is TRBJ2-7; 8 bases align to TRBD2. Germline-derived CDR1 and CDR2 are LGHNT and FRNRAP. After removal of 6 bases from V and 2 bases from J, the junction contained 9 bases not matched to a gene. The CDR3 extends over 15 amino acids. The CDR3 region is CASGLTSVSPYEQYF. The CDR3 region has the DNA TGTGCTAGTGGCCTGACTAGCGTTTCCCCCTACGAGCAGTACTTC.

J is TRBJ2-7 and V is TRBV12-3 or TRBV12-4; no definite D call. The CDR3 runs to 10 residues. Trimming took off 9 bases at V and 2 bases at J, with 5 bases between the two ends. The CDR3 DNA sequence: TGTGCCAGGACCACCTACGAGCAGTACTTC. Translated, it gives CARTTYEQYF.

The rearrangement links TRBV29-1 to TRBJ2-7, with TRBD1 matching over 7 bases. This CDR3 has 12 amino acids. Germline assignment: CDR1 SQVTM and CDR2 ANQGSEA. J was trimmed by 3 bases and V by 6 bases; bases with no gene match: 5. The CDR3: CSVQPGGYEQYF. CDR3 bases: TGCAGCGTACAGCCAGGGGGCTACGAGCAGTACTTC.

The gene calls are TRBV4-1 and TRBJ2-3; D gene uncertain. The V and J ends lost 0 bases and 2 bases respectively, with 12 bases between them. The CDR3 runs to 16 residues. The germline gives CDR1 MGHRA, CDR2 YSYEKL. The CDR3 protein is CASSQDRPGVTDTQYF. The CDR3 nucleotides are TGCGCCAGCAGCCAAGATAGGCCAGGAGTCACAGATACGCAGTATTTT.

V and J are TRBV3-1 and TRBJ2-1; the match to TRBD1 covers 8 bases. Germline V lookup: CDR1 LGHDT, CDR2 YNNKEL (reference sequence). Trimming removed 1 base from V and 7 bases from J; junction bases left unmatched: 3. The CDR3 consists of 14 residues. The CDR3 loop reads CASSQAQGANEQFF. CDR3 in DNA: TGTGCCAGCAGCCAAGCCCAGGGGGCGAATGAGCAGTTCTTC.

There are a few counts of this clonotype. This sequence joins TRBV4-2 and TRBJ2-3, with TRBD2 matching 10 bases. This CDR3 spans 15 amino acids. Germline assignment: CDR1 LGHNA and CDR2 YNFKEQ. Trimming took 4 bases from V and 4 from J; bases not matched to a gene: 5. CDR3 sequence reads: CASSLPLAGADTQYF. Written as DNA, the CDR3 is TGTGCCAGCAGCCTCCCTCTAGCGGGAGCAGATACGCAGTATTTT.

This clonotype was counted many times. V and J are TRBV4-3 and TRBJ1-5; D may be TRBD1 (5 bases). Per the germline V gene, CDR1 is LGHNA and CDR2 is YSLEER. The CDR3 extends over 15 amino acids. V shed 0 bases and J shed 7 bases, with 13 bases lying between them. The CDR3 coding sequence is TGCGCCAGCAGCCAAGAATCCAGGGAGGGGCAGCCCCAGCATTTT. This codes for CASSQESREGQPQHF.